The following is a T cell receptor beta chain sequence with its context. This entry is derived from a study of blood T cell repertoires in COVID-19. Study information: T cells, B-cell-depleted T cells, or PBMCs provided the cDNA or gDNA that served as material.

Original handling: Quantification of nucleated cells was approximated via reference gene primer amplification. Sequenced by immunoSEQ multiplex PCR; TCRdb stores in-frame clones only, minus some. That table gives V, J and clone size, and the DNA gave D and trimming. The sample contains fewer than 40,000 clones, about 77% of which appear only once. This CDR3 region has 15 residues. V gave up 0 bases and J gave up 4 bases; unmatched junction bases: 3. Germline CDR1 reads SGHRS; CDR2 reads YFSETQ. Sequencing was performed on peripheral blood. The chain recombines TRBV5-1 with TRBJ2-3; 9 nucleotides align to TRBD2. This TCR derives from a man aged 55 to 70 with acute or convalescent COVID-19. The CDR3 DNA sequence: TGCGCCAGCAGCTTGGGCGGGAGGGCCCCAGATACGCAGTATTTT. Translated: CASSLGGRAPDTQYF. Drawing the rest from reference TRBV5-1 and TRBJ2-3, the complete variable domain is KAGVTQTPRYLIKTRGQQVTLSCSPISGHRSVSWYQQTPGQGLQFLFEYFSETQRNKGNFPGRFSGRQFSNSRSEMNVSTLELGDSALYLCASSLGGRAPDTQYFGPGTRLTVL.